This T cell receptor (beta chain) was found in a study of untreated major depressive disorder. Overall study results and limits: Differences in TRBV25-01 and TRBV02-01 usage did not reach significance.

The CDR3 runs 13 residues. The germline V gene encodes CDR1 SGHVS and CDR2 FQNEAQ. After removal of 3 bases from V and 13 bases from J, the junction contained 9 bases not matched to a gene. Details on this clone: Its specificity is not known.

TCRdb's copy holds only in-frame clones and misses some; the assay was immunoSEQ multiplex PCR. The sample lists roughly 22,000 clones; just under 90% were seen once. No current or lifetime mood disorder and depressive symptom score of 5 or less defined controls. The specimen sequenced was CD4+ T cells from PBMCs. The V call is TRBV7-8, the J call TRBJ2-1; 7 nucleotides line up with TRBD1. The receptor's source is a woman between 40 and 55 years old in good health. CDR3 amino acids: CASSFAARDSQFF. For the CDR3, the DNA is TGTGCCAGCAGCTTTGCCGCCCGGGACAGTCAGTTCTTC.